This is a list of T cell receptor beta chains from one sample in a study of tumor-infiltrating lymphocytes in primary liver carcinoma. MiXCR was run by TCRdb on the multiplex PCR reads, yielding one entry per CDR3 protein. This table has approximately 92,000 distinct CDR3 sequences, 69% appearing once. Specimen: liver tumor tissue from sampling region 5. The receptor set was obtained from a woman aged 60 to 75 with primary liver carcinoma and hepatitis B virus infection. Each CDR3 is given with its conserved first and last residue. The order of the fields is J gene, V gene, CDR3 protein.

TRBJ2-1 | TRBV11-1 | CASGMGLRSYNEQFF
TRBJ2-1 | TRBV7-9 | CASSLAKGGGNNEQFF
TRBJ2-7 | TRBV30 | CAWKASGYNYEQYF
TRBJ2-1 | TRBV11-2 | CASSSRPGQRFYNEQFF
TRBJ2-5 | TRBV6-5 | CASNTGGEETQYF
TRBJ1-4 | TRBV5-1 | CASRLNEKVFF
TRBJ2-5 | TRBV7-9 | CVSSRRLGGSQYF
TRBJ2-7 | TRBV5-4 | CASGRDRDERYF
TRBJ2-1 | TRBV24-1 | CVTSPDVLGAGEQFF
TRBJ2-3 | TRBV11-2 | CASSFDPALQYF
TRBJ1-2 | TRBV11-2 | CANSFAQGGDGHTF
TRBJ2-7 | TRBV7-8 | CASSLARRSYEQYF
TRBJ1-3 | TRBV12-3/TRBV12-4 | CASSLDSFSGNTIYF
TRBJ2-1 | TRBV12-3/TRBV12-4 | CASRDEREAPSEKFF
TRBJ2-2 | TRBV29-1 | CSGRAGTRDTRELLF
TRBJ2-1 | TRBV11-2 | CASSLDLATNEQFF
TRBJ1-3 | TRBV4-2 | CPSSPKGRAGHGNTIYF
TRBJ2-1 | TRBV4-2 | CASSTNSYNERFF
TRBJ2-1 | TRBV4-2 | CANRLQSGRAGDEQSF
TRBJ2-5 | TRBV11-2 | CASRWTGGAETLYF
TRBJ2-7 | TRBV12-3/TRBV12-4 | CASSLRRTSGRVSYEQYF
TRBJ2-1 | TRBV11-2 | CASSLGTSYNEQFF
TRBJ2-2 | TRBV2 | CASNRLAGTGEPFF
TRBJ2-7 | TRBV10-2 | CASRPTTTYEQYF
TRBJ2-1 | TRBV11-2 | CASSRRLAGGSGGEQFF
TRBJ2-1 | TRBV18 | CASSSLAVADNEQFF